The 8 T cell receptor beta chains below were found in one sample sequenced in a study of blood T cell repertoires in COVID-19. Profiling relied on immunoSEQ multiplex PCR, and the TCRdb table lists in-frame clones only, not all of them. The sample shows tens of thousands of clones, approximately 90% of them seen only once. Material for sequencing was peripheral blood. Receptors originate from a human donor with active COVID-19. The donor label of this sample is uncertain.

The chain joins TRBV7-9 to TRBJ1-6; D is possibly TRBD1 (5 bases). The CDR3 loop spans 16 amino acids. V was shortened by 1 base and J by 6 bases, with 13 bases between the two germline ends. The V gene's germline CDR1 is SEHNR and CDR2 FQNEAQ (reference sequence). CDR3 DNA: TGTGCCAGCAGCTTAGTGGGGGGACGGCTTAATTCACCCCTCCACTTT. It translates to CASSLVGGRLNSPLHF.

The genes are TRBV29-1 and TRBJ1-1; 9 nucleotides align to TRBD1. The CDR3 spans 13 residues. V dropped 7 bases and J dropped 1; count of bases not matched to a gene: 4. CDR1 and CDR2 (germline): SQVTM, ANQGSEA. The CDR3 sequence: CSAGQGSNTEAFF. CDR3 bases: TGCAGCGCCGGACAGGGGTCGAACACTGAAGCTTTCTTT.

This CDR3 is CASSQSGGHNEKLFF. The CDR3 nucleotides are TGCGCCAGCAGCCAATCAGGGGGGCATAATGAAAAACTGTTTTTT. The chain carries TRBV4-1 and TRBJ1-4, with 7 positions matching TRBD1. CDR1 MGHRA and CDR2 YSYEKL come from the germline V gene. The CDR3 contains 15 residues. The trim removed 2 bases at V and 4 bases at J, leaving 4 bases unmatched.

In this sample, this clone turned up a few times. CDR3 coding DNA: TGTGCCAGCAGCTTAGGGACAGGGGGCGCCCTCTATGGCTACACCTTC. It is translated as CASSLGTGGALYGYTF. The rearrangement joins TRBV7-9 to TRBJ1-2, with TRBD1 identical over 11 bases. This CDR3 has 16 residues. V shed 1 base and J 4 bases; nucleotides not matched to a gene: 5. From germline, CDR1 is SEHNR and CDR2 FQNEAQ (reference sequence).

This chain connects TRBV5-6 to TRBJ1-1; 11 bases are a match to TRBD1. The germline V gene encodes CDR1 SGHDT and CDR2 YYEEEE. Trimming cost V 4 bases and J 7 bases; bases outside gene matches: 3. CDR3 length: 13 amino acids. The CDR3 spells CASSMGQGDEAFF. CDR3 sequence (DNA): TGTGCCAGCAGCATGGGACAGGGGGATGAAGCTTTCTTT.

The rearrangement links TRBV7-8 to TRBJ2-3; 9 bases fit TRBD2. Germline CDR1 is SGHVS and CDR2 is FQNEAQ. The junction had 18 bases not matched to a gene; V was cut back by 5 bases and J by 9 bases. This CDR3 is built from 17 residues. This CDR3 reads CASSRGIAGGLGDTQYF. The CDR3 bases are TGTGCCAGCAGCCGGGGCATCGCGGGGGGGCTCGGGGACACGCAGTATTTT.

This rearrangement joins TRBV6-6 to TRBJ1-5; no definite D call. There are 15 residues in the CDR3. Trimming cost V 0 bases and J 5 bases, with 11 bases left between them. Germline values: CDR1 MNHNY, CDR2 SVGAGI (reference sequence). The CDR3 nucleotides read TGTGCCAGCAGTTACTCTGTGGAGGCGGATCAGCCCCAGCATTTT. Translating it yields CASSYSVEADQPQHF.

J is TRBJ1-2 and V is TRBV4-2, with unresolved D. The V end was cut by 0 bases, the J end by 5 bases, with 7 bases between. Germline V gene data show CDR1 as LGHNA and CDR2 as YNFKEQ. This CDR3 comprises 13 residues. CDR3 DNA: TGTGCCAGCAGCCAAGACAGTATTTATGGCTACACCTTC. Translated: CASSQDSIYGYTF.